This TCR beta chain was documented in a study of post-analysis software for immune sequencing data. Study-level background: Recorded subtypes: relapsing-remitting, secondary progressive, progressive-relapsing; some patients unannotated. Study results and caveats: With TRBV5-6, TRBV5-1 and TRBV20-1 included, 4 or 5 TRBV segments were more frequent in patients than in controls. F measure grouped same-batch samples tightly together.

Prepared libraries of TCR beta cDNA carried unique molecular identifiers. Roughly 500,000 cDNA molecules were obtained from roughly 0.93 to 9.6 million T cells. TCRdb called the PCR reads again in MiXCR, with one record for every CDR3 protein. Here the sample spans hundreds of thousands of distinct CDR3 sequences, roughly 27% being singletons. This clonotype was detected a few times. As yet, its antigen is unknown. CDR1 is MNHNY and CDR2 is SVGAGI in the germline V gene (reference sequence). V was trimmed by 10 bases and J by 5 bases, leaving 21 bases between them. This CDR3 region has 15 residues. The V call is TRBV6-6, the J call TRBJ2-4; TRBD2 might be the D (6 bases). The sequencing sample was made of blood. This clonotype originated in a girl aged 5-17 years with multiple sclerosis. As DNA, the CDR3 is TGTGCCACCCAATTTCTGGCGGGATCACAAAACATTCAGTACTTC. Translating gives CATQFLAGSQNIQYF.